One and the same sample provided the 32 T cell receptor beta chains below, sequenced in a study of T cell changes during pregnancy in multiple sclerosis. Generated by immunoSEQ multiplex PCR, the TCRdb table keeps only in-frame clones and is missing some. The sample records approximately 63,000 clones, 91% being singletons. Sequenced material: peripheral blood, taken after pregnancy. These receptors originate from a female donor in good health, enrolled as a control in a pregnancy study.

J is TRBJ2-7 and V is TRBV29-1; D possibly corresponds to TRBD1 (5 bases). From germline, CDR1 is SQVTM and CDR2 ANQGSEA. V lost 5 bases and J 3 bases, leaving 14 bases between the germline ends. CDR3 size: 13 residues. The CDR3 sequence: CSVRQGGSYEQYF. CDR3 nucleotide sequence: TGCAGCGTTCGCCAGGGCGGTAGCTACGAGCAGTACTTC.

This rearrangement joins TRBV10-1 to TRBJ1-1; 9 positions agree with TRBD1. The CDR3 runs to 15 residues. V dropped 9 bases and J dropped 1; count of bases not matched to a gene: 9. Looked up from germline, CDR1 is WNHNN and CDR2 is SYGVQD (reference sequence). The CDR3 DNA reads TGCGCCAGTTCCGGGACAGGGCTTGGGAACACTGAAGCTTTCTTT. Translating gives CASSGTGLGNTEAFF.

The chain carries TRBV6-5 and TRBJ1-2; 10 bases line up with TRBD1. After removal of 4 bases from V and 9 bases from J, the junction contained 5 bases not matched to a gene. Germline-derived CDR1 and CDR2 are MNHEY and SVGAGI. The CDR3 runs to 13 residues. The chain's CDR3 is CASSSGQGSRYTF. The CDR3 DNA is TGTGCCAGCAGTTCGGGACAGGGGTCCCGCTACACCTTC.

The V call is TRBV10-3, the J call TRBJ2-7; 8 nucleotides agree with TRBD1. The CDR3 extends over 14 amino acids. The V and J ends lost 4 bases and 1 base, in that order; junction bases with no gene match: 3. From germline, CDR1 is ENHRY and CDR2 SYGVKD. In nucleotides, the CDR3 is TGTGCCATCAGTGTTGGACAGGGATCCTACGAGCAGTACTTC. Its translation: CAISVGQGSYEQYF.

The genes are TRBV19 and TRBJ2-3; 11 nucleotides agree with TRBD1. V trimming: 5 bases; J trimming: 3 bases; junction bases outside the gene matches: 1. The CDR3 totals 14 residues. The V gene's germline CDR1 is LNHDA and CDR2 SQIVND (reference sequence). DNA of the CDR3: TGTGCCAGTAGTGGGACAGGGGGTACAGATACGCAGTATTTT. It encodes CASSGTGGTDTQYF.

The chain couples TRBV5-4 to TRBJ1-4; D is unresolved. The CDR3 has 16 amino acids. Germline values: CDR1 SGHNT, CDR2 YYREEE (reference sequence). The ends were cut back, 2 bases at V and 0 bases at J, with 11 bases in the middle. The CDR3 spells CASSFSGSATNEKLFF. CDR3 sequence (DNA): TGTGCCAGCAGCTTTAGCGGGTCTGCAACTAATGAAAAACTGTTTTTT.

The chain has TRBV6-5 and TRBJ1-1; D might be TRBD1 (6 bases). Germline CDR1 MNHEY, CDR2 SVGAGI. Trimming removed 2 bases at V and 0 bases at J, with 7 bases between. There are 14 residues in the CDR3. CDR3 protein: CASSYTGMNTEAFF. For the CDR3, the DNA is TGTGCCAGCAGTTACACAGGGATGAACACTGAAGCTTTCTTT.

This chain uses TRBV19 with TRBJ2-7; D is perhaps TRBD2 (6 bases). The V and J ends lost 1 base and 2 bases respectively, with 12 bases between them. The CDR3 runs to 15 residues. Per germline, CDR1 LNHDA and CDR2 SQIVND (reference sequence). The CDR3 sequence is CASSIGGAEAYEQYF. The CDR3 DNA is TGTGCCAGTAGTATAGGCGGGGCAGAGGCCTACGAGCAGTACTTC.

This chain uses TRBV11-3 with TRBJ2-7, with D unclear. The CDR3 consists of 13 residues. Germline V lookup: CDR1 SGHNT, CDR2 YENEEA. V shed 3 bases and J shed 0 bases, with 6 bases lying between them. The chain's CDR3 is CASSLVGSYEQYF. The DNA of the CDR3 is TGTGCCAGCAGCTTGGTCGGCTCCTACGAGCAGTACTTC. The whole variable domain, remainder taken from reference TRBV11-3 and TRBJ2-7, is EAGVVQSPRYKIIEKKQPVAFWCNPISGHNTLYWYLQNLGQGPELLIRYENEEAVDDSQLPKDRFSAERLKGVDSTLKIQPAELGDSAVYLCASSLVGSYEQYFGPGTRLTVT.

The gene calls are TRBV19 and TRBJ2-7, with D maybe TRBD1 (6 bases). V lost 3 bases and J lost 1, with 10 bases in between. CDR1 and CDR2 (germline): LNHDA, SQIVND (reference sequence). This CDR3 is 14 amino acids long. CDR3 DNA: TGTGCCAGTAGTATGAGGACAGCATCCTACGAGCAGTACTTC. It yields the protein CASSMRTASYEQYF.

This clone was found a few times. The chain couples TRBV18 to TRBJ1-1; 7 positions agree with TRBD1. This CDR3 is 14 amino acids long. From germline, CDR1 is KGHSH and CDR2 LQKENI. Trimming cost V 6 bases and J 0 bases; bases outside gene matches: 4. CDR3 region: CASSRQGMNTEAFF. The CDR3 nucleotides read TGTGCCAGCTCGCGACAGGGAATGAACACTGAAGCTTTCTTT.

This chain links TRBV9 with TRBJ1-1; D is unresolved. This CDR3 region has 15 residues. V lost 4 bases and J lost 1, with 14 bases in between. CDR1 is SGDLS, CDR2 YYNGEE, per germline. CDR3 sequence: CASSPQAPGNTEAFF. CDR3 bases: TGTGCCAGCAGCCCACAAGCACCGGGGAACACTGAAGCTTTCTTT.

The rearrangement links TRBV30 to TRBJ1-5; the D gene is possibly TRBD1 (5 bases). V was cut by 2 bases and J by 4 bases, with 12 bases left in between. In germline, CDR1 is GTSNPN, CDR2 SVGIG (reference sequence). The CDR3 runs 14 residues. The chain's CDR3 is CAWSSGAVNQPQHF. As DNA, the CDR3 is TGTGCCTGGAGTAGTGGGGCAGTTAATCAGCCCCAGCATTTT. Combining the CDR3 with reference TRBV30 and TRBJ1-5 gives the whole variable domain SQTIHQWPATLVQPVGSPLSLECTVEGTSNPNLYWYRQAAGRGLQLLFYSVGIGQISSEVPQNLSASRPQDRQFILSSKKLLLSDSGFYLCAWSSGAVNQPQHFGDGTRLSIL.

This chain joins TRBV10-2 and TRBJ2-3; D perhaps matches TRBD1 (5 bases). Looked up from germline, CDR1 is WSHSY and CDR2 is SAAADI. This CDR3 spans 12 amino acids. V was trimmed by 6 bases and J by 4 bases, leaving 8 bases between them. This CDR3 reads CASSLGADTQYF. Here the CDR3 DNA reads TGCGCCAGCAGCTTAGGGGCAGATACGCAGTATTTT.

The V call is TRBV7-3, the J call TRBJ2-6; D perhaps matches TRBD2 (6 bases). V was pared by 1 base and J by 0 bases, with 19 bases between. This CDR3 region has 20 residues. CDR1 and CDR2 (germline): SGHTA, FQGTGA. The CDR3 region has the DNA TGTGCCAGCAGCTTAAAGGGACTTCCACCTCCCGGCTCTGGGGCCAACGTCCTGACTTTC. Its protein is CASSLKGLPPPGSGANVLTF.

The chain has TRBV30 and TRBJ2-2, with D hard to call. Germline CDR1 and CDR2: GTSNPN and SVGIG (reference sequence). This CDR3 has 12 residues. The V and J ends lost 2 bases and 6 bases respectively, with 7 bases between them. DNA for the CDR3: TGTGCCTGGAGTCTAGGTCCCGGGGAGCTGTTTTTT. It encodes CAWSLGPGELFF.

The CDR3 here is CASSSTGTGGYGYTF. The CDR3 DNA reads TGTGCCAGCAGCTCAACCGGGACAGGGGGCTATGGCTACACCTTC. The rearrangement links TRBV7-9 to TRBJ1-2, with 11 nucleotides matching TRBD1. CDR1 is SEHNR and CDR2 is FQNEAQ in the germline V gene (reference sequence). The length of the CDR3 is 15 residues. Trimming removed 4 bases from V and 4 bases from J; junction bases left unmatched: 5.

The chain carries TRBV5-4 and TRBJ2-7, with TRBD1 identical over 9 bases. Germline V gives CDR1 SGHNT, CDR2 YYREEE (reference sequence). The J segment lost 3 bases and the V segment lost 5 bases, leaving 9 bases of the junction unmatched. The CDR3 has 15 residues. The CDR3 spells CASRPGQGRYYEQYF. The CDR3 DNA is TGTGCCAGCAGACCCGGACAGGGGCGATACTACGAGCAGTACTTC.

This clone has more than one count but fewer than ten. The chain carries TRBV14 and TRBJ1-1; possible D gene TRBD1, 6 bases. The germline V gene encodes CDR1 SGHDN and CDR2 FVKESK. The ends were cut back, 4 bases at V and 2 bases at J, with 8 bases in the middle. The CDR3 covers 13 residues. This CDR3 reads CASSPDSNTEAFF. DNA of the CDR3: TGTGCCAGCAGCCCGGACAGCAACACTGAAGCTTTCTTT.

This clone was observed a single time. This sequence joins TRBV27 and TRBJ1-1, with TRBD1 matching 7 bases. Germline lookup yields CDR1 MNHEY and CDR2 SMNVEV (reference sequence). V lost 6 bases and J lost 4; bases outside the gene matches: 8. This CDR3 has 14 amino acids. CDR3 coding DNA: TGTGCCAGCAGGAACGACAGGGCCACCACTGAAGCTTTCTTT. Translation gives CASRNDRATTEAFF.

The chain links TRBV14 to TRBJ1-4, with 7 nucleotides matching TRBD1. The CDR3 totals 13 residues. After removal of 5 bases from V and 8 bases from J, the junction contained 5 bases not matched to a gene. Germline CDR1 is SGHDN and CDR2 is FVKESK. CDR3 protein: CASSDRVLEKLFF. DNA of the CDR3: TGTGCCAGCAGCGACAGGGTTTTGGAAAAACTGTTTTTT.

The genes are TRBV21-1 and TRBJ1-5. TRBV21-1 has pseudogene status. The CDR3 loop spans 16 amino acids. The CDR3 reads CASSKRCLGEGQPQHF. CDR3 DNA sequence: TGTGCCAGCAGCAAACGATGTCTCGGGGAGGGTCAGCCCCAGCATTTT.

The rearrangement joins TRBV6-1 to TRBJ1-4; no firm D call. The germline V and J ends were trimmed by 7 bases and 0 bases, with 12 bases remaining between them. The CDR3 is made up of 15 amino acids. Germline values: CDR1 MNHNS, CDR2 SASEGT. CDR3 sequence (DNA): TGTGCCAGCAATCCCGGGAGGGCAACTAATGAAAAACTGTTTTTT. This encodes CASNPGRATNEKLFF.

V and J are TRBV10-3 and TRBJ1-1, with 12 bases lining up with TRBD1. V was pared by 6 bases and J by 4 bases, with 9 bases of the junction left unmatched. CDR1 and CDR2 (germline): ENHRY, SYGVKD. This CDR3 has 16 amino acids. CDR3 sequence (DNA): TGTGCCATCAGGGGGACAGGGGGCGCGGGATTCACTGAAGCTTTCTTT. It encodes CAIRGTGGAGFTEAFF.

The rearrangement joins TRBV6-1 to TRBJ2-3, with D unclear. Germline V gene lookup returns CDR1 MNHNS and CDR2 SASEGT. This CDR3 region has 15 residues. V gave up 0 bases and J gave up 0 bases, with 7 bases separating them. Here the CDR3 reads CASSEAWASTDTQYF. The DNA for the CDR3 is TGTGCCAGCAGTGAAGCCTGGGCAAGCACAGATACGCAGTATTTT.

This clone was seen once. The CDR3, as DNA: TGTGCCTGGAGTGAGGGGGGCAATCAGCCCCAGCATTTT. This gives the protein CAWSEGGNQPQHF. This chain uses TRBV30 with TRBJ1-5; TRBD1 might be the D (6 bases). This CDR3 has 13 residues. Trimming stripped 1 base from V and 2 bases from J, with 6 bases between. Germline loops: CDR1 GTSNPN, CDR2 SVGIG (reference sequence).

This rearrangement joins TRBV5-1 to TRBJ2-3, with D maybe TRBD2 (5 bases). The germline V and J ends were trimmed by 2 bases and 0 bases, with 7 bases remaining between them. CDR1 and CDR2 from the germline V gene are SGHRS and YFSETQ. This CDR3 is 14 amino acids long. The CDR3 protein is CASSFSVSTDTQYF. DNA of the CDR3: TGCGCCAGCAGCTTTAGCGTTAGCACAGATACGCAGTATTTT. Using reference TRBV5-1 and TRBJ2-3 for the parts outside the CDR3, the full variable domain is KAGVTQTPRYLIKTRGQQVTLSCSPISGHRSVSWYQQTPGQGLQFLFEYFSETQRNKGNFPGRFSGRQFSNSRSEMNVSTLELGDSALYLCASSFSVSTDTQYFGPGTRLTVL.

The chain employs TRBV28 and TRBJ1-2; D is possibly TRBD1 (5 bases). The CDR3 contains 15 residues. In germline, CDR1 is MDHEN, CDR2 SYDVKM. Between the trimmed V and J ends, which lost 6 bases and 3 bases, there was a span of 17 bases. As DNA, the CDR3 is TGTGCCAGCAGCCTAATTGACAGATCCCACTATGGCTACACCTTC. This gives the protein CASSLIDRSHYGYTF.

The chain recombines TRBV19 with TRBJ1-1; 9 nucleotides match TRBD1. Germline CDR1 LNHDA, CDR2 SQIVND (reference sequence). Trimming took 2 bases from V and 0 from J; bases not matched to a gene: 4. The CDR3 contains 16 residues. CDR3 sequence reads: CASSILTGGMNTEAFF. The CDR3 nucleotides are TGTGCCAGTAGTATACTGACAGGGGGGATGAACACTGAAGCTTTCTTT.

J is TRBJ2-3 and V is TRBV19; TRBD2 agrees at 12 bases. The CDR3 has 15 residues. Germline CDR1 is LNHDA and CDR2 is SQIVND (reference sequence). J was trimmed by 3 bases and V by 7 bases; bases with no gene match: 5. The CDR3 bases are TGTGCCAGTACCACTAGCGGGGGGATAACAGATACGCAGTATTTT. Residues: CASTTSGGITDTQYF.

This clone has just a few counts. The chain carries TRBV7-9 and TRBJ2-6; tentatively, D is TRBD1 (6 bases). The CDR3 spans 15 residues. The ends were cut back, 4 bases at V and 2 bases at J, with 9 bases in the middle. Germline CDR1 and CDR2: SEHNR and FQNEAQ (reference sequence). The CDR3 bases are TGTGCCAGCAGCTCTACAGGGACTGGGGCCAACGTCCTGACTTTC. Its translation is CASSSTGTGANVLTF.

The chain combines TRBV7-6 with TRBJ2-7; D possibly corresponds to TRBD2 (6 bases). This CDR3 region has 14 residues. Trimming stripped 3 bases from V and 3 bases from J, with 12 bases between. Germline lookup yields CDR1 SGHVS and CDR2 FNYEAQ. The DNA of the CDR3 is TGTGCCAGCAGCTTGGAAAGCGGGTTCTACGAGCAGTACTTC. Protein sequence: CASSLESGFYEQYF. The full variable domain, in which reference TRBV7-6 and TRBJ2-7 provide the parts outside the CDR3, is GAGVSQSPRYKVTKRGQDVALRCDPISGHVSLYWYRQALGQGPEFLTYFNYEAQQDKSGLPNDRFSAERPEGSISTLTIQRTEQRDSAMYRCASSLESGFYEQYFGPGTRLTVT.